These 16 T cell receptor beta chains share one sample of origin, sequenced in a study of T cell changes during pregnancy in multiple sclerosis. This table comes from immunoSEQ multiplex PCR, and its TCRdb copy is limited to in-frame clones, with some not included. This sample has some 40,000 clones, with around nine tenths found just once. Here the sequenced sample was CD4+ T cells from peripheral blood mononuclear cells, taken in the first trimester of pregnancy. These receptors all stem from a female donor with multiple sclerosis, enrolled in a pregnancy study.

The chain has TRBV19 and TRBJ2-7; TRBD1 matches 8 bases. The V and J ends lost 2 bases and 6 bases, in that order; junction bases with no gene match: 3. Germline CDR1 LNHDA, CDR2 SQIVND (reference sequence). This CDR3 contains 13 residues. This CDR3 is CASSIRQGFEQYF. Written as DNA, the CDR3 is TGTGCCAGTAGTATACGACAGGGGTTCGAGCAGTACTTC.

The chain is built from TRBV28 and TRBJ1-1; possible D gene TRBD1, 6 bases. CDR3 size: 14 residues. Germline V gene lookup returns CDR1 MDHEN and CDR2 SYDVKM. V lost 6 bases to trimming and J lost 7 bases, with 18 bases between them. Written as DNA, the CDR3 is TGTGCCAGCAGCTTACAGGGCCCAAAGATTGAAGCTTTCTTT. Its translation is CASSLQGPKIEAFF. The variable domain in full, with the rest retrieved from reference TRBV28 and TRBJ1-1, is DVKVTQSSRYLVKRTGEKVFLECVQDMDHENMFWYRQDPGLGLRLIYFSYDVKMKEKGDIPEGYSVSREKKERFSLILESASTNQTSMYLCASSLQGPKIEAFFGQGTRLTVV.

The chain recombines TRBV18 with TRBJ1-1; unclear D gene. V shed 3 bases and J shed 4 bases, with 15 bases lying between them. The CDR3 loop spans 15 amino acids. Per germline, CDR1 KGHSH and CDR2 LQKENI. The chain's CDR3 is CASSPVPAGGTEAFF. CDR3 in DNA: TGTGCCAGCTCACCCGTCCCGGCGGGAGGCACTGAAGCTTTCTTT.

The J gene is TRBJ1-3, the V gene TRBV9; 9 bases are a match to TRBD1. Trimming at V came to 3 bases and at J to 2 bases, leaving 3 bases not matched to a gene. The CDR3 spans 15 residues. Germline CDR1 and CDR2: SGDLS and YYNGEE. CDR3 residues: CASSAGTGTGNTIYF. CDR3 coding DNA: TGTGCCAGCAGCGCCGGGACAGGGACTGGAAACACCATATATTTT.

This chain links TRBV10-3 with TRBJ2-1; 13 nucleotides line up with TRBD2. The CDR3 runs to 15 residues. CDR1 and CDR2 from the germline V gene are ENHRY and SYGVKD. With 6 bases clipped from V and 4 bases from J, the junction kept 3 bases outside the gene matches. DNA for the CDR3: TGTGCCATCAGCGGGGGACTAGCGGGATACAATGAGCAGTTCTTC. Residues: CAISGGLAGYNEQFF.

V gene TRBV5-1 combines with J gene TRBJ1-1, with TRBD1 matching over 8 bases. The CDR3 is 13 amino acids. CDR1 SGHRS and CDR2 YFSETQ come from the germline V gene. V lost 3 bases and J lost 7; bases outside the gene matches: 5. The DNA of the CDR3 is TGCGCCAGCAGCTCCCGGACAGGGTATGAAGCTTTCTTT. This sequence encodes CASSSRTGYEAFF. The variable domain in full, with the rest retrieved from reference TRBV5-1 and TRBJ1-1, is KAGVTQTPRYLIKTRGQQVTLSCSPISGHRSVSWYQQTPGQGLQFLFEYFSETQRNKGNFPGRFSGRQFSNSRSEMNVSTLELGDSALYLCASSSRTGYEAFFGQGTRLTVV.

The CDR3 sequence is CASSLSTSGYYEQYF. For the CDR3, the DNA is TGTGCCAGCAGTTTATCGACTAGCGGATACTACGAGCAGTACTTC. The chain uses TRBV28 and TRBJ2-7; TRBD2 matches 9 bases. CDR1 and CDR2 from the germline V gene are MDHEN and SYDVKM. There are 15 residues in the CDR3. The trim removed 1 base at V and 3 bases at J, leaving 4 bases unmatched. Together with reference TRBV28 and TRBJ2-7, the CDR3 gives the full variable domain: DVKVTQSSRYLVKRTGEKVFLECVQDMDHENMFWYRQDPGLGLRLIYFSYDVKMKEKGDIPEGYSVSREKKERFSLILESASTNQTSMYLCASSLSTSGYYEQYFGPGTRLTVT.

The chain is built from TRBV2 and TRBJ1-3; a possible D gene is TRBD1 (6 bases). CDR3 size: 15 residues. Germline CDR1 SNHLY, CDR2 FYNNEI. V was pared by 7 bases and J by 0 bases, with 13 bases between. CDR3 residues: CASKRSGHSGNTIYF. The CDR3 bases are TGTGCCAGCAAGAGGTCGGGACACTCTGGAAACACCATATATTTT.

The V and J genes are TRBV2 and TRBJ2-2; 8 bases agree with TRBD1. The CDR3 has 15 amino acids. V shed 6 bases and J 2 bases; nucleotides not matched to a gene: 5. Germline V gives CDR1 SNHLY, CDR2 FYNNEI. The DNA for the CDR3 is TGTGCCAGCAGAAGAGACAGGGGCAACACCGGGGAGCTGTTTTTT. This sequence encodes CASRRDRGNTGELFF.

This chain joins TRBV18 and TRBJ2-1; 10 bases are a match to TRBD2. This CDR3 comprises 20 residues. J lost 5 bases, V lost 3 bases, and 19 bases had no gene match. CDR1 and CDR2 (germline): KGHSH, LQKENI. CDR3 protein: CASSPRSGRAKSQLHNEQFF. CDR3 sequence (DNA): TGTGCCAGCTCACCGAGAAGCGGGAGGGCCAAATCGCAACTCCACAATGAGCAGTTCTTC.

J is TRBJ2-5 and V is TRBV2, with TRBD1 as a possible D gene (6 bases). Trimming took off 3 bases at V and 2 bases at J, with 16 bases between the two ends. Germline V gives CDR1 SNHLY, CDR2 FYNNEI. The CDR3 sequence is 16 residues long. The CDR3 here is CASSERGRGGQETQYF. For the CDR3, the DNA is TGTGCCAGCAGTGAGAGGGGCAGGGGTGGGCAAGAGACCCAGTACTTC.

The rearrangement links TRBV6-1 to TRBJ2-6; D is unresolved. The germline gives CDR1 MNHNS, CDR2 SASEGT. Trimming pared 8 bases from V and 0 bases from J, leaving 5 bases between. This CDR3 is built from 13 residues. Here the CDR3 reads CASLVSGANVLTF. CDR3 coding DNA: TGTGCCAGCCTTGTCTCTGGGGCCAACGTCCTGACTTTC.

The CDR3 DNA is TGTGCCAGCAGTTCCAGGATAAGGGGGCGAGGTGAAAAACTGTTTTTT. Encoded protein: CASSSRIRGRGEKLFF. This chain links TRBV28 with TRBJ1-4, with 7 nucleotides matching TRBD1. There are 16 residues in the CDR3. Germline V CDR1 and CDR2: MDHEN, SYDVKM. J lost 7 bases, V lost 4 bases, and 12 bases had no gene match.

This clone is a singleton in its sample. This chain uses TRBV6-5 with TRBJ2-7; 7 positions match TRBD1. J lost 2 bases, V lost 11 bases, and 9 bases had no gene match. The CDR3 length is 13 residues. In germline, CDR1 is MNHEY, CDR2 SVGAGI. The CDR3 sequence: CAGTGTAPYEQYF. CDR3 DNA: TGTGCCGGAACCGGGACAGCACCCTACGAGCAGTACTTC.

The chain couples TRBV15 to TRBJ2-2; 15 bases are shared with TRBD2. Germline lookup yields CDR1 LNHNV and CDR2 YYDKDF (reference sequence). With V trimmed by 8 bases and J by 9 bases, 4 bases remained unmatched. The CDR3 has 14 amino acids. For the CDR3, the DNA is TGTGCCACCCGGACTAGCGGGAGGGAATGGGAGCTGTTTTTT. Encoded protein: CATRTSGREWELFF. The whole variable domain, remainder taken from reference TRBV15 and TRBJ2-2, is DAMVIQNPRYQVTQFGKPVTLSCSQTLNHNVMYWYQQKSSQAPKLLFHYYDKDFNNEADTPDNFQSRRPNTSFCFLDIRSPGLGDTAMYLCATRTSGREWELFFGEGSRLTVL.

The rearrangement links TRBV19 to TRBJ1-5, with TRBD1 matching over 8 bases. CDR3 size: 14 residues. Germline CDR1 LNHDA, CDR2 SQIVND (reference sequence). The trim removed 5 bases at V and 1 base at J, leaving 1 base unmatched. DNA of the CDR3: TGTGCCAGTAGTGACAGGGGAAGCAATCAGCCCCAGCATTTT. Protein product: CASSDRGSNQPQHF.